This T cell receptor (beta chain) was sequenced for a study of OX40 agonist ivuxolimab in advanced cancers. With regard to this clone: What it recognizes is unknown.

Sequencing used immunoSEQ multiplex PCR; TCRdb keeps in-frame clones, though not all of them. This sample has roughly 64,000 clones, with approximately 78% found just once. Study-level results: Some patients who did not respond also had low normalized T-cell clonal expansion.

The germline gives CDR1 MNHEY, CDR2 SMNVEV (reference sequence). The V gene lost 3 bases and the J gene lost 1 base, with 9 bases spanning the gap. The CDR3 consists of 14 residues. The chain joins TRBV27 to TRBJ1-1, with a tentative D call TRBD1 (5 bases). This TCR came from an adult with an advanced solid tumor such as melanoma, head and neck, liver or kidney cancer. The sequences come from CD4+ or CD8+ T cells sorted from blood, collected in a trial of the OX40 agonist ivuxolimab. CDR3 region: CASSFDRGNTEAFF. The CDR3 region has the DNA TGTGCCAGCAGTTTCGATAGGGGGAACACTGAAGCTTTCTTT.